Shown below are 12 T cell receptor beta chains from a single sample sequenced in a study of blood T cell repertoires in COVID-19. Clones were sequenced by immunoSEQ multiplex PCR, and TCRdb holds only the in-frame ones, with some missing. Here the sample spans 150,000 to 200,000 clones, approximately 86% being singletons. The specimen was peripheral blood. All receptors come from a man aged 55 to 70 with acute or convalescent COVID-19.

A few counts support this clone. The V and J genes are TRBV13 and TRBJ2-1; the D gene is possibly TRBD2 (6 bases). The germline V and J ends were trimmed by 10 bases and 0 bases, with 19 bases remaining between them. The CDR3 has 16 amino acids. From germline, CDR1 is PRHDT and CDR2 FYEKMQ (reference sequence). This CDR3 reads CATQPGGGSSYNEQFF. CDR3 DNA sequence: TGTGCCACTCAACCCGGCGGAGGGAGCTCCTACAATGAGCAGTTCTTC.

This clone was observed a single time. The chain employs TRBV11-2 and TRBJ2-5, with D tentatively TRBD2 (7 bases). The CDR3 has 15 residues. The ends were cut back, 4 bases at V and 8 bases at J, with 20 bases in the middle. CDR1 is SGHAT and CDR2 is FQNNGV in the germline V gene. The CDR3: CASSSGGGRARTQYF. CDR3 in DNA: TGTGCCAGCAGCTCGGGCGGGGGCAGGGCGCGAACCCAGTACTTC.

V gene TRBV5-1 combines with J gene TRBJ2-5, with TRBD2 identical over 10 bases. The CDR3 loop spans 16 amino acids. The ends lost 0 bases at V and 6 bases at J; junction bases unmatched: 8. CDR1 and CDR2 from the germline V gene are SGHRS and YFSETQ. CDR3 protein: CASSLVSSGSGKTQYF. In nucleotides, the CDR3 is TGCGCCAGCAGCTTGGTGTCTAGCGGGAGTGGAAAGACCCAGTACTTC.

In its sample, this clone ranks as medium-sized. The V gene is TRBV27, the J gene TRBJ2-1; 11 bases align to TRBD2. The CDR3 is 17 residues long. V dropped 5 bases and J dropped 5; count of bases not matched to a gene: 11. Germline CDR1 is MNHEY and CDR2 is SMNVEV (reference sequence). In DNA, the CDR3 is TGTGCCAGCAGTGAGACTAGCGGGGACAATTCCGACAATGAGCAGTTCTTC. Protein sequence: CASSETSGDNSDNEQFF.

This clone came up once. V gene TRBV6-5 combines with J gene TRBJ2-7; weak D call: TRBD2 (5 bases). The CDR3 sequence is 16 residues long. In germline, CDR1 is MNHEY, CDR2 SVGAGI. Deletions cut 0 bases from V and 4 bases from J, with 16 bases between. DNA of the CDR3: TGTGCCAGCAGTTACTCCGGGGTGGAAGGGCCTTACGAGCAGTACTTC. It encodes CASSYSGVEGPYEQYF.

This clone showed up just a few times. The CDR3 DNA reads as TGTGCCAGCAGCGCCGGCAGGGGAACCGGGGAGCTGTTTTTT. It specifies CASSAGRGTGELFF. The chain uses TRBV9 and TRBJ2-2; D is perhaps TRBD1 (6 bases). This CDR3 is built from 14 residues. V lost 3 bases and J 5 bases, leaving 11 bases between the germline ends. The germline gives CDR1 SGDLS, CDR2 YYNGEE.

The V and J genes are TRBV27 and TRBJ2-2, with TRBD1 identical over 10 bases. The CDR3 covers 15 residues. Per germline, CDR1 MNHEY and CDR2 SMNVEV (reference sequence). The trim removed 8 bases at V and 6 bases at J, leaving 9 bases unmatched. In nucleotides, the CDR3 is TGTGCCAGCCGCCGGGACAGGGGACACCCCGGGGAGCTGTTTTTT. Translation: CASRRDRGHPGELFF.

This chain joins TRBV7-2 and TRBJ2-3; 8 bases fit TRBD1. The CDR3 runs to 15 residues. The V segment lost 1 base and the J segment 3 bases; nucleotides outside the gene matches: 3. Looked up from germline, CDR1 is SGHTA and CDR2 is FQGNSA. The CDR3 protein is CASSLDTGGTDTQYF. As DNA, the CDR3 is TGTGCCAGCAGCTTAGATACAGGGGGAACAGATACGCAGTATTTT.

With regard to this clone: Its ends do not fully match the called genes, so a read error is possible. The rearrangement uses TRBV7-9 and TRBJ1-5; D is undetermined. The CDR3 spans 13 residues. Germline V lookup: CDR1 SEHNR, CDR2 FQNEAQ (reference sequence). The CDR3 is CASMRREGQPQHF. DNA for the CDR3: TGTGCAAGCATGAGGAGGGAGGGTCAGCCCCAGCATTTT.

The V and J genes are TRBV28 and TRBJ2-7, with 9 bases fitting TRBD1. The CDR3 consists of 15 residues. Germline V gene sequence: CDR1 MDHEN, CDR2 SYDVKM. V dropped 2 bases and J dropped 4; count of bases not matched to a gene: 6. The CDR3 loop is CASSLEGTGRYEQYF. CDR3 DNA sequence: TGTGCCAGCAGTTTAGAGGGGACAGGGCGGTACGAGCAGTACTTC.

The rearrangement links TRBV28 to TRBJ1-4, with a weak D call TRBD1 (6 bases). There are 14 residues in the CDR3. V gave up 5 bases and J gave up 11 bases, with 18 bases separating them. CDR1 MDHEN and CDR2 SYDVKM come from the germline V gene. This CDR3 reads CASSPLDSHVKLFF. The CDR3 nucleotides read TGTGCCAGCAGTCCCCTGGACAGCCATGTGAAACTGTTTTTT.

The chain joins TRBV2 to TRBJ1-2; D remains unclear. The V end was cut by 4 bases, the J end by 2 bases, with 8 bases between. Germline CDR1 is SNHLY and CDR2 is FYNNEI. The CDR3 spans 13 residues. CDR3 in DNA: TGTGCCAGCAGTGTCGAGAGAAACTATGGCTACACCTTC. It translates to CASSVERNYGYTF.